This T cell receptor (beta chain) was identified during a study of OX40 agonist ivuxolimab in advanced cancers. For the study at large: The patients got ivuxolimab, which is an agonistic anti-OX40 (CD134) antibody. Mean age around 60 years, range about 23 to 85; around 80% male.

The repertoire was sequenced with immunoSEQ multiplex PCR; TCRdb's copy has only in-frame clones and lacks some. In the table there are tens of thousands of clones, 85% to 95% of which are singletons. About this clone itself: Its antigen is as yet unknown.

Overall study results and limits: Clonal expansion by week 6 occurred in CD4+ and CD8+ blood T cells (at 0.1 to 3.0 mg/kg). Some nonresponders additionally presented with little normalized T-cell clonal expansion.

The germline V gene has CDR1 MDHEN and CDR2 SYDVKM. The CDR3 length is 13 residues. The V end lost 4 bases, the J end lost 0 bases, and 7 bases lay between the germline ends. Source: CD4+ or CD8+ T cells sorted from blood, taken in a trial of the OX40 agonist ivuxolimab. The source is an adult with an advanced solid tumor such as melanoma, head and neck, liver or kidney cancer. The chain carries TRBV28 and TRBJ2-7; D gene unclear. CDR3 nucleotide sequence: TGTGCCAGCAGTTCTATTAACTCCTACGAGCAGTACTTC. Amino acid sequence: CASSSINSYEQYF.